What follows are 7 T cell receptor beta chains derived from one specimen sequenced in a study of blood T cell repertoires in COVID-19. Data came from immunoSEQ multiplex PCR; TCRdb stores just in-frame clones and leaves some out. The repertoire includes some 350,000 clones, around 84% of them detected once, and around 3% sits in the top ten. Sequences were obtained from peripheral blood. These receptors originate from a human donor in a cohort sampled during active COVID-19.

The gene calls are TRBV19 and TRBJ1-1; D might be TRBD1 (5 bases). Germline V gene sequence: CDR1 LNHDA, CDR2 SQIVND (reference sequence). V was cut by 9 bases and J by 1 base, with 27 bases left in between. This CDR3 comprises 18 residues. The CDR3 is CASSLGGRVLGGNTEAFF. CDR3 nucleotide sequence: TGTGCCAGCTCGTTAGGCGGCAGGGTCTTAGGTGGGAACACTGAAGCTTTCTTT.

V usage is TRBV27 and J usage is TRBJ2-7; 9 bases align to TRBD1. Germline CDR1 MNHEY, CDR2 SMNVEV (reference sequence). V dropped 5 bases and J dropped 1; count of bases not matched to a gene: 3. This CDR3 is built from 14 residues. CDR3 loop: CASSLDRGSYEQYF. The CDR3 nucleotides read TGTGCCAGCAGTCTGGACAGGGGATCCTACGAGCAGTACTTC.

The chain carries TRBV30 and TRBJ1-5; the match to TRBD1 covers 9 bases. The germline V gene encodes CDR1 GTSNPN and CDR2 SVGIG (reference sequence). The CDR3 is made up of 15 amino acids. V was pared by 0 bases and J by 5 bases, with 5 bases of the junction left unmatched. The CDR3 reads CAWSVGDRAYQPQHF. CDR3 DNA sequence: TGTGCCTGGAGTGTCGGGGACAGGGCTTATCAGCCCCAGCATTTT.

This chain uses TRBV7-8 with TRBJ2-7; possible D gene TRBD2, 6 bases. CDR3 length: 12 residues. Per the germline V gene, CDR1 is SGHVS and CDR2 is FQNEAQ. Trimming removed 3 bases from V and 6 bases from J, with 9 bases in between. CDR3 amino acids: CASSLGLLEQYF. The CDR3 DNA sequence: TGTGCCAGCAGCTTGGGACTTCTCGAGCAGTACTTC.

The chain is built from TRBV14 and TRBJ1-2, with 8 nucleotides matching TRBD1. This CDR3 is built from 12 residues. In germline, CDR1 is SGHDN, CDR2 FVKESK. The trim removed 6 bases at V and 8 bases at J, leaving 5 bases unmatched. The CDR3 sequence is CASRATGEGYTF. The CDR3 bases are TGTGCCAGCAGGGCGACAGGGGAGGGCTACACCTTC. The whole variable domain, remainder taken from reference TRBV14 and TRBJ1-2, is EAGVTQFPSHSVIEKGQTVTLRCDPISGHDNLYWYRRVMGKEIKFLLHFVKESKQDESGMPNNRFLAERTGGTYSTLKVQPAELEDSGVYFCASRATGEGYTFGSGTRLTVV.

J is TRBJ1-1 and V is TRBV5-1, with D tentatively TRBD1 (6 bases). The germline CDR1 and CDR2 sequences are SGHRS and YFSETQ. V was shortened by 3 bases and J by 11 bases, with 14 bases between the two germline ends. This CDR3 has 12 amino acids. Here the CDR3 DNA reads TGCGCCAGCAGCTCACTTACAGGGTTGGCTTTCTTT. It specifies CASSSLTGLAFF.

This chain joins TRBV6-5 and TRBJ1-1; no reliable D call. Looked up from germline, CDR1 is MNHEY and CDR2 is SVGAGI. V lost 6 bases and J 2 bases, leaving 10 bases between the germline ends. The CDR3 extends over 13 amino acids. CDR3 sequence reads: CASRHRHNTEAFF. As DNA, the CDR3 is TGTGCCAGCAGACACCGACACAACACTGAAGCTTTCTTT.